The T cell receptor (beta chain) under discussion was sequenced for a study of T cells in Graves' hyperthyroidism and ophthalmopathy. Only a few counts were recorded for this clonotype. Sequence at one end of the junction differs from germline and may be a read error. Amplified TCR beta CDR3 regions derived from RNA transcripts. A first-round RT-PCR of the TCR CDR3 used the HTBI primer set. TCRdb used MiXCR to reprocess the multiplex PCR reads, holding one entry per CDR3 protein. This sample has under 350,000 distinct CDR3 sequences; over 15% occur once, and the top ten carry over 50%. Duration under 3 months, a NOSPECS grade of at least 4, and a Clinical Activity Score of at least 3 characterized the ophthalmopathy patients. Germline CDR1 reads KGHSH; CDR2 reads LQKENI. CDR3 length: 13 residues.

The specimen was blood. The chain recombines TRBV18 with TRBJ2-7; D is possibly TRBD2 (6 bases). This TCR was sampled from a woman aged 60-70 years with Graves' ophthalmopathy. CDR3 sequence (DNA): TGTGCCAGCCCACCACTGGGCGGGGACGAGCAGTACTTC. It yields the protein CASPPLGGDEQYF.